These 24 T cell receptor beta chains share one sample of origin, sequenced in a study of regulatory T cells in long-lasting Graves disease. Time point described: newly diagnosed GD, antithyroid drugs for less than 3 months. After RNA was extracted from PBMCs, the TCR library was made from it. Building the TCR beta libraries relied on iRepertoire HTBI primers, and CDR3 regions underwent Arm-PCR. Each CDR3 protein is one row after TCRdb ran MiXCR on the multiplex PCR reads. Seen here are 530,000 or so distinct CDR3 sequences, more than 15% observed once, and the top ten hold 12%. A further study also used this sample, focusing on T cells in Graves' hyperthyroidism and ophthalmopathy.

Sample: peripheral blood mononuclear cells (PBMCs), taken at new diagnosis, from a patient treated with antithyroid drugs. Receptor source: a man younger than 35 with Graves disease.

In its sample, this clonotype was seen many times. The rearrangement links TRBV18 to TRBJ2-5; TRBD1 is a possible D gene (6 bases). From germline, CDR1 is KGHSH and CDR2 LQKENI. CDR3 length: 15 amino acids. V was shortened by 2 bases and J by 5 bases, with 15 bases between the two germline ends. In nucleotides, the CDR3 is TGTGCCAGCTCACCAAGGGACCTCAGGGGTGAGACCCAGTACTTC. It translates to CASSPRDLRGETQYF.

A remark on this clonotype: Mismatch with germline at one junction end may stem from a read error. This rearrangement joins TRBV2 to TRBJ1-3; 9 bases match TRBD1. CDR1 and CDR2 from the germline V gene are SNHLY and FYNNEI. This CDR3 spans 17 amino acids. The chain's CDR3 is CASSATWTGAGGSTIYF. The CDR3 nucleotides read TGTGCCAGCAGTGCTACCTGGACAGGGGCCGGTGGAAGCACCATATATTTT.

This clonotype has at least ten counts. The chain couples TRBV7-3 to TRBJ2-5, with TRBD2 matching over 9 bases. Unmatched junction bases numbered 7, after V lost 6 bases and J lost 2 bases. Germline loops: CDR1 SGHTA, CDR2 FQGTGA. The length of the CDR3 is 15 residues. This CDR3 reads CASSSSGAIQETQYF. The CDR3 DNA reads as TGTGCCAGCAGTTCTAGCGGGGCGATACAAGAGACCCAGTACTTC.

This clonotype was detected many times. The chain combines TRBV27 with TRBJ1-1; 11 bases agree with TRBD1. The J segment lost 4 bases and the V segment lost 1 base, leaving 2 bases of the junction unmatched. Germline lookup yields CDR1 MNHEY and CDR2 SMNVEV (reference sequence). The CDR3 spans 15 residues. The CDR3 DNA reads as TGTGCCAGCAGTTTATACGGGACAGGGGGCACTGAAGCTTTCTTT. As protein: CASSLYGTGGTEAFF.

The V gene is TRBV14, the J gene TRBJ2-1; TRBD2 matches at 10 bases. J lost 15 bases, V lost 4 bases, and 9 bases had no gene match. Looked up from germline, CDR1 is SGHDN and CDR2 is FVKESK. CDR3 length: 13 residues. The CDR3 here is CASSRSGTSVSFF. In DNA, the CDR3 is TGTGCCAGCAGCCGATCAGGGACTAGCGTTTCGTTCTTC.

This clonotype has more than one count but fewer than ten. This chain uses TRBV5-1 with TRBJ2-7; D tentatively reads TRBD1 or TRBD2 (6 bases each). The V gene's germline CDR1 is SGHRS and CDR2 YFSETQ. The CDR3 runs 17 residues. The V end was cut by 0 bases, the J end by 6 bases, with 22 bases between. The CDR3 nucleotides read TGCGCCAGCAGCTTGGCCGACGGGACAAGGGGGACTCGCGAGCAGTACTTC. Translation: CASSLADGTRGTREQYF.

This clonotype was recorded a few times. This rearrangement joins TRBV28 to TRBJ2-1; D gene ambiguous. The V and J ends lost 7 bases and 4 bases respectively, with 14 bases between them. The CDR3 is 14 residues long. Germline V lookup: CDR1 MDHEN, CDR2 SYDVKM. This CDR3 reads CASTSNGEYNEQFF. The CDR3 coding sequence is TGTGCCAGCACCTCGAATGGAGAATACAATGAGCAGTTCTTC.

This clonotype was detected a few times. The chain recombines TRBV7-2 with TRBJ2-5; D may correspond to TRBD1 or TRBD2 (6 bases each). CDR1 is SGHTA and CDR2 is FQGNSA in the germline V gene. There are 20 residues in the CDR3. The V and J ends lost 1 base and 1 base respectively, with 25 bases between them. This CDR3 reads CASSLVGRGSGGRLQETQYF. CDR3 nucleotide sequence: TGTGCCAGCAGCTTAGTGGGTCGGGGCAGTGGGGGGCGCCTCCAAGAGACCCAGTACTTC.

The gene calls are TRBV20-1 and TRBJ2-7; no reliable D call. CDR1 is DFQATT, CDR2 SNEGSKA, per germline (reference sequence). Trimming removed 5 bases at V and 2 bases at J, with 16 bases between. The CDR3 contains 14 residues. CDR3 sequence reads: CSAYSGDLAYEQYF. DNA of the CDR3: TGCAGTGCTTATTCAGGAGACTTAGCCTACGAGCAGTACTTC.

The table lists this clonotype with many counts. This sequence joins TRBV3-1 and TRBJ1-1; no firm D call. V was shortened by 1 base and J by 4 bases, with 10 bases between the two germline ends. Germline V lookup: CDR1 LGHDT, CDR2 YNNKEL (reference sequence). This CDR3 spans 14 amino acids. For the CDR3, the DNA is TGTGCCAGCAGCCAAGGTGTAATGAGCACTGAAGCTTTCTTT. It yields the protein CASSQGVMSTEAFF.

This clonotype was observed at least ten times. The chain joins TRBV6-1 to TRBJ2-1; 10 bases are shared with TRBD2. CDR3 size: 15 residues. CDR1 is MNHNS, CDR2 SASEGT, per germline. The ends lost 2 bases at V and 7 bases at J; junction bases unmatched: 5. DNA for the CDR3: TGTGCCAGCAGTGAATCTAGCGGGAGTGTTAATGAGCAGTTCTTC. Translated: CASSESSGSVNEQFF.

As concerns this clonotype: This may be a read error: a much more frequent sequence differs by one nucleotide. The chain recombines TRBV2 with TRBJ1-3, with no clear D. The CDR3 totals 14 residues. Germline CDR1 reads SNHLY; CDR2 reads FYNNEI. The CDR3 here is CASSLSSSRNTIYF. DNA for the CDR3: TGTGCCAGCAGTCTTAGCAGCTCTAGAAACACCATATATTTT.

The genes are TRBV9 and TRBJ2-2; 13 bases map to TRBD2. Germline loops: CDR1 SGDLS, CDR2 YYNGEE. V shed 0 bases, J shed 0 bases, and the junction held 5 bases outside the gene matches. The length of the CDR3 is 19 residues. The CDR3 spells CASSVGTSGRYPNTGELFF. The CDR3, as DNA: TGTGCCAGCAGCGTAGGGACTAGCGGGAGATACCCGAACACCGGGGAGCTGTTTTTT. Filled out from reference TRBV9 and TRBJ2-2, the complete variable domain reads DSGVTQTPKHLITATGQRVTLRCSPRSGDLSVYWYQQSLDQGLQFLIQYYNGEERAKGNILERFSAQQFPDLHSELNLSSLELGDSALYFCASSVGTSGRYPNTGELFFGEGSRLTVL.

This clonotype is a singleton in its sample. The genes are TRBV10-2 and TRBJ1-1; possibly TRBD1 for D (6 bases). The CDR3 consists of 15 residues. V was pared by 8 bases and J by 2 bases, with 18 bases between. Germline-derived CDR1 and CDR2 are WSHSY and SAAADI. The CDR3: CASEDLQGPNTEAFF. The CDR3 DNA reads as TGCGCCAGCGAAGACCTACAGGGCCCCAACACTGAAGCTTTCTTT.

In this sample, this clonotype turned up many times. The chain uses TRBV29-1 and TRBJ2-2; D gene uncertain. V lost 7 bases and J 1 base, leaving 10 bases between the germline ends. The CDR3 covers 13 residues. CDR1 and CDR2 from the germline V gene are SQVTM and ANQGSEA. The CDR3 nucleotides are TGCAGCGCAGGCCACGGGAACACCGGGGAGCTGTTTTTT. Its translation is CSAGHGNTGELFF.

V gene TRBV4-1 combines with J gene TRBJ1-1, with D hard to call. CDR3 size: 15 residues. With 1 base removed from V and 10 bases from J, the gap between germline ends came to 19 bases. From germline, CDR1 is MGHRA and CDR2 YSYEKL. This chain's CDR3 is CASSQVNRGRPVAFF. The CDR3 nucleotides are TGCGCCAGCAGCCAAGTTAACAGAGGGAGGCCTGTAGCTTTCTTT.

This clonotype was seen repeatedly, ten times or more. This chain joins TRBV6-1 and TRBJ2-7; 11 positions match TRBD2. V trimming: 7 bases; J trimming: 2 bases; junction bases outside the gene matches: 4. Germline CDR1 reads MNHNS; CDR2 reads SASEGT. The CDR3 runs to 14 residues. The CDR3 spells CASTPGLAAYEQYF. In DNA form, the CDR3 reads TGTGCCAGCACCCCGGGACTAGCGGCCTACGAGCAGTACTTC.

A word on this clonotype: A much larger clone sits a single nucleotide away, making a read error possible. This chain uses TRBV7-2 with TRBJ2-3; TRBD1 agrees at 8 bases. The J call could be wrong; TRBJ2-5 is a better fit for the DNA end. Germline-derived CDR1 and CDR2 are SGHTA and FQGNSA. The CDR3 length is 14 residues. CDR3 in amino acids: CTSSRTGWVETQYF. In nucleotides, the CDR3 is TGTACCAGCAGTCGGACAGGGTGGGTCGAGACCCAGTACTTC.

This clonotype came up many times. The chain is built from TRBV27 and TRBJ2-3; possible D gene TRBD2, 6 bases. V was trimmed by 3 bases and J by 2 bases, leaving 15 bases between them. This CDR3 is built from 16 residues. Germline V gene lookup returns CDR1 MNHEY and CDR2 SMNVEV (reference sequence). CDR3 protein: CASSFGGRPSTDTQYF. The DNA of the CDR3 is TGTGCCAGCAGTTTTGGGGGGAGGCCTTCCACAGATACGCAGTATTTT.

The CDR3 DNA reads TGCAGTGCTCTCCGGGACGGGTTCTATGGCTACACCTTC. It translates to CSALRDGFYGYTF. V gene TRBV20-1 combines with J gene TRBJ1-2; TRBD1 might be the D (5 bases). Germline V CDR1 and CDR2: DFQATT, SNEGSKA (reference sequence). V lost 5 bases, J lost 4 bases, and 14 bases lay in between. The CDR3 contains 13 residues.

This clonotype was detected many times. The rearrangement links TRBV3-1 to TRBJ2-5, with D uncertain. The V gene's germline CDR1 is LGHDT and CDR2 YNNKEL (reference sequence). This CDR3 contains 15 residues. Trimming took off 0 bases at V and 5 bases at J, with 13 bases between the two ends. The CDR3 sequence: CASSQDGFPVETQYF. As DNA, the CDR3 is TGTGCCAGCAGCCAAGACGGCTTCCCCGTGGAGACCCAGTACTTC.

This clonotype has a count of ten or more. V usage is TRBV11-2 and J usage is TRBJ1-2; 12 nucleotides line up with TRBD1. The J segment lost 7 bases and the V segment lost 1 base, leaving 10 bases of the junction unmatched. Germline CDR1 and CDR2: SGHAT and FQNNGV. The CDR3 has 17 residues. DNA for the CDR3: TGTGCCAGCAGCTTAGTGGTATGGGACAGGGGGCAGGTTGGCTACACCTTC. Protein product: CASSLVVWDRGQVGYTF.

In its sample, this clonotype was seen many times. The rearrangement joins TRBV11-2 to TRBJ2-7; 7 bases line up with TRBD2. Germline V gives CDR1 SGHAT, CDR2 FQNNGV. With V trimmed by 0 bases and J by 3 bases, 8 bases remained unmatched. The CDR3 covers 16 residues. The CDR3 sequence: CASSLEGRVTGYEQYF. The CDR3 DNA sequence: TGTGCCAGCAGCTTAGAAGGGAGGGTAACGGGCTACGAGCAGTACTTC.

This clonotype was recorded at least ten times. This chain joins TRBV12-3 or TRBV12-4 and TRBJ2-1, with D unresolved. This CDR3 is 15 amino acids long. V was cut by 1 base and J by 6 bases, with 13 bases left in between. The CDR3, as DNA: TGTGCCAGCAGTTTAGTTGTTTCTGCCTCCAATGAGCAGTTCTTC. Encoded protein: CASSLVVSASNEQFF.